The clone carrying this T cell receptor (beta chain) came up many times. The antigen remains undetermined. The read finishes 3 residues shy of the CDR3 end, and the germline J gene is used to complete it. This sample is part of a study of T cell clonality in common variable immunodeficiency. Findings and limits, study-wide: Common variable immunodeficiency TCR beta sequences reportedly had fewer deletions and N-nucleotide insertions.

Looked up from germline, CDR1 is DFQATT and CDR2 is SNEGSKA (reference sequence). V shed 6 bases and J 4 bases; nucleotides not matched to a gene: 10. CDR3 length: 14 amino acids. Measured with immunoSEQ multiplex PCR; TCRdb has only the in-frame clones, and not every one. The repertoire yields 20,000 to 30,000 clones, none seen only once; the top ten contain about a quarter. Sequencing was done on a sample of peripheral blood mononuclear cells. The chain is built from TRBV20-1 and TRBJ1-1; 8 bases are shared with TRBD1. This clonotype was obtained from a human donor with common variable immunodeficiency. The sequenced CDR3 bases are TGCAGTGCCAACCCTCAGGGGGCGAGCACTGAA. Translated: CSANPQGASTE. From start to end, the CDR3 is CSANPQGASTEAFF.